The 2 T cell receptor beta chains below all came from one sample that was sequenced in a study of Ad26.COV2.S vaccination and SARS-CoV-2 variants. Treatment described: some 20 received Ad26.COV2.S at low or high dose, single or two shots; about 5 received placebo; per-sample allocation not given. Sampling took place 63 days after the first vaccine or placebo injection. Data came from immunoSEQ multiplex PCR; TCRdb stores just in-frame clones and leaves some out. The sample contains 500,000 or so clones, 70% to 90% of which appear only once. Sequencing used peripheral blood, obtained in a trial of Ad26.COV2.S vaccine versus placebo. The receptors derive from a person between 18 and 65 years old who received the Ad26.COV2.S COVID-19 vaccine or a placebo.

The chain links TRBV19 to TRBJ2-1; 12 bases are shared with TRBD2. CDR1 is LNHDA, CDR2 SQIVND, per germline (reference sequence). Germline trimming cut 5 bases from V and 8 bases from J; bases unmatched to any gene: 7. The CDR3 is 15 residues long. CDR3 sequence reads: CASSRTSGIFDEQFF. CDR3 nucleotides: TGTGCCAGTAGTCGGACTAGCGGGATCTTCGATGAGCAGTTCTTC.

The V gene is TRBV4-1, the J gene TRBJ1-2; D is possibly TRBD1 (5 bases). Trimming left V 1 base short and J 2 bases short, with 11 bases between. The CDR3 is made up of 15 amino acids. Germline CDR1 is MGHRA and CDR2 is YSYEKL. CDR3 loop: CASSQAGKKNYGYTF. CDR3 DNA sequence: TGCGCCAGCAGCCAAGCAGGGAAGAAGAACTATGGCTACACCTTC.